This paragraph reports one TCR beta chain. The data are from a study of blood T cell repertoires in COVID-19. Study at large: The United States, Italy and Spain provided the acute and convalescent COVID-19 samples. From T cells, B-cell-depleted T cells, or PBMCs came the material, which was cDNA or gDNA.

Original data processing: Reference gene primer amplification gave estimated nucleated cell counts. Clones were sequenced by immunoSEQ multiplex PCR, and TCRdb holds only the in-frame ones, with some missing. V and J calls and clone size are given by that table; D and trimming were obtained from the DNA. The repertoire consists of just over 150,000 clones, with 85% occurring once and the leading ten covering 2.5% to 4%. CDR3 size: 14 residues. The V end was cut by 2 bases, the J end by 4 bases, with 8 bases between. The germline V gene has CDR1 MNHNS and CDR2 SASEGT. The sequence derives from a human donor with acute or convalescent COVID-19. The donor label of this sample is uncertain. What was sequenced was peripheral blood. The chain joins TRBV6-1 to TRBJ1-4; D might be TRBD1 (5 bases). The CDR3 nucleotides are TGTGCCAGCAGTGAACGACAGTATAATGAAAAACTGTTTTTT. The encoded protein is CASSERQYNEKLFF.